A selection of T cell receptor beta chains follows, all from one sample in a study of blood T cell repertoires in COVID-19. Sequenced by immunoSEQ multiplex PCR; TCRdb stores in-frame clones only, minus some. This sample has 250,000 or so clones, with 88% found just once. The sequencing input was peripheral blood. These receptors all stem from a woman aged 40 to 50 who had recovered from COVID-19. CDR3s include the opening cysteine and the closing phenylalanine or tryptophan. The D gene is left open where the match is weak. The size field is filled for only some rows; it gives once, few, many or a size class.

TRBV30	TRBJ1-3	TRBD1	-	TGTGCCTGGGGAACAGGGGCGGGTGGAAACACCATATATTTT	CAWGTGAGGNTIYF
TRBV11-3	TRBJ2-3	-	-	TGTGCCAGCAGCTTAGGTCCTAGTTCAGCGGCAGCGGGTCGGCAGTATTTT	CASSLGPSSAAAGRQYF
TRBV12-5	TRBJ2-5	TRBD2	-	TGTGCTAGTGGTCCAGGACTAGCGGAGGGGGGTACCCAGTACTTC	CASGPGLAEGGTQYF
TRBV27	TRBJ1-2	TRBD1	-	TGTGCCAGCAAGGGACAGGGGGACTATGGCTACACCTTC	CASKGQGDYGYTF
TRBV19	TRBJ2-1	TRBD2	-	TGTGCCAGTAGTATCTTGGGGGGGGTAAATGAGCAGTTCTTC	CASSILGGVNEQFF
TRBV5-1	TRBJ2-1	-	-	TGCGCCAGCAGCTTGGGGCAGTACAATGAGCAGTTCTTC	CASSLGQYNEQFF
TRBV9	TRBJ2-1	TRBD2	-	TGTGCCAGCAGCGTAGCGGCGGGAGGCTTCGCTGAGCAGTTCTTC	CASSVAAGGFAEQFF
TRBV29-1	TRBJ1-2	-	once	TGCAGCGCCCGAGGGGGGGGGATAGATGGCTACACCTTC	CSARGGGIDGYTF
TRBV29-1	TRBJ2-3	TRBD1	-	TGCAGCGTCGGGCGGTCCTGGACAGGGTCAGTTTCAGATACGCAGTATTTT	CSVGRSWTGSVSDTQYF
TRBV7-2	TRBJ1-5	-	-	TGTGCCAGCAGCCCCCCTGGGGGGTTAAGCAATCAGCCCCAGCATTTT	CASSPPGGLSNQPQHF
TRBV14	TRBJ1-2	-	-	TGTGCCAGCAGCCAATTTATGGGGGGCTATGGCTACACCTTC	CASSQFMGGYGYTF
TRBV7-6	TRBJ2-7	TRBD1	-	TGTGCCAGCAGCCGCGACAGGGTAAAAGGGACCTACGAGCAGTACTTC	CASSRDRVKGTYEQYF
TRBV18	TRBJ1-4	-	-	TGTGCCAGCTCACCCAGCAGGGCTTGGGCAACTAATGAAAAACTGTTTTTT	CASSPSRAWATNEKLFF
TRBV19	TRBJ2-2	-	-	TGTGCCAGTAGTGCTGGGACAACCGGGGAGCTGTTTTTT	CASSAGTTGELFF
TRBV5-6	TRBJ2-3	-	-	TGTGCCAGCAGCTTCAGGGCAGTCAACACAGATACGCAGTATTTT	CASSFRAVNTDTQYF
TRBV30	TRBJ1-2	TRBD1	-	TGTGCCTGGAGGGAGGGACAGCTGGGGGGCTACACCTTC	CAWREGQLGGYTF
TRBV29-1	TRBJ1-1	-	few	TGCAGCGTTGACGCCGGGGGAAGTATGAACACTGAAGCTTTCTTT	CSVDAGGSMNTEAFF
TRBV18	TRBJ1-1	-	-	TGTGCCAGCTCGGCTGGACACATGAACACTGAAGCTTTCTTT	CASSAGHMNTEAFF
TRBV19	TRBJ1-2	-	-	TGTGCCAGTAGGATCCAACCTCAGGGGAACTATGGCTACACCTTC	CASRIQPQGNYGYTF
TRBV4-1	TRBJ2-3	TRBD2	-	TGCGCCAGCAGCCCGGTTCCTAGCGGGAGGGCCGTGGGGCCAGATACGCAGTATTTT	CASSPVPSGRAVGPDTQYF
TRBV6-2/TRBV6-3	TRBJ2-7	TRBD2	-	TGTGCCAGCAGTATCAGACTAGCGGGGATCTACGAGCAGTACTTC	CASSIRLAGIYEQYF
TRBV15	TRBJ1-3	-	-	TGTGCCACCAGCAGAGTTGCGCCCTCTGGAAACACCATATATTTT	CATSRVAPSGNTIYF
TRBV6-2/TRBV6-3	TRBJ2-1	-	-	TGTGCCAGCAGTTACTTCAAACTTCTAAATGAGCAGTTCTTC	CASSYFKLLNEQFF
TRBV5-4	TRBJ1-2	-	-	TGTGCCAGCAGCCCTCCGGGATCCTATGGCTACACCTTC	CASSPPGSYGYTF
TRBV7-9	TRBJ1-1	-	-	TGTGCCAGCAGCAGACAGGCCAACACTGAAGCTTTCTTT	CASSRQANTEAFF
TRBV5-4	TRBJ2-7	TRBD2	few	TGTGCCAGCAGCTTGCGGGGGGGGCGCGAGCAGTACTTC	CASSLRGGREQYF
TRBV6-5	TRBJ2-3	-	-	TGTGCCAGCAGTTACTCGAGTCTTAGCACAGATACGCAGTATTTT	CASSYSSLSTDTQYF
TRBV5-4	TRBJ1-2	TRBD1	-	TGTGCCAGCAGCCCCAGACAGGGGATGGGGTATGGCTACACCTTC	CASSPRQGMGYGYTF
TRBV19	TRBJ1-4	-	-	TGTGCCAGTAGTATAGCCCTCAGGGGCGGGGAAAAACTGTTTTTT	CASSIALRGGEKLFF
TRBV4-1	TRBJ2-1	-	-	TGCGCCAGCAGCCCGAGCGGAGGCTCCTACAATGAGCAGTTCTTC	CASSPSGGSYNEQFF
TRBV12-3/TRBV12-4	TRBJ2-7	-	-	TGTGCCAGCACGGAGGGGGGGGCCTACGAGCAGTACTTC	CASTEGGAYEQYF
TRBV5-6	TRBJ2-1	-	-	TGTGCCAGCAGCGCCGTGGAGGGATGGGATGAGCAGTTCTTC	CASSAVEGWDEQFF
TRBV5-4	TRBJ2-5	-	-	TGTGCCAGCAGCTTCGGACAGGGAGGGCGAGAGACCCAGTACTTC	CASSFGQGGRETQYF
TRBV19	TRBJ2-7	TRBD2	-	TGTGCCACCAAGGGACTAGCAGGCTACGAGCAGTACTTC	CATKGLAGYEQYF
TRBV11-2	TRBJ1-2	-	once	TGTGCCAGCAGCTTAGTCGCGGGGGGGAACCGCTATGGCTACACCTTC	CASSLVAGGNRYGYTF
TRBV7-3	TRBJ2-1	TRBD2	-	TGTGCCAGCAGCCCAGGGACTAGCGGGAATGAGCAGTTCTTC	CASSPGTSGNEQFF
TRBV7-2	TRBJ2-3	-	-	TGTGCCAGCAGCCCCCCGGGCAGGGGCACAGATACGCAGTATTTT	CASSPPGRGTDTQYF
TRBV24-1	TRBJ2-1	-	-	TGTGCCACCAGTGATCCGCCAGGGCGTGGGGGCAACAATGAGCAGTTCTTC	CATSDPPGRGGNNEQFF
TRBV4-2	TRBJ2-1	-	-	TGTGCCAGCAGCCTGGATGGACAAAACAATGAGCAGTTCTTC	CASSLDGQNNEQFF
TRBV9	TRBJ2-5	TRBD2	-	TGTGCCAGCAGCGTAGGCCCCGCGGGGGGGGAAGAGACCCAGTACTTC	CASSVGPAGGEETQYF
TRBV9	TRBJ2-1	-	-	TGTGCCAGCAGCGTGGGCCCCCCTTTGGATGAGCAGTTCTTC	CASSVGPPLDEQFF
TRBV19	TRBJ1-2	TRBD1	-	TGTGCCAGTAGTCCCTTCGGGACAGGGCTAAACTATGGCTACACCTTC	CASSPFGTGLNYGYTF
TRBV30	TRBJ1-5	TRBD1	few	TGTGCCTGGAGTGGGGGACAGGGGGATGGACAGCCCCAGCATTTT	CAWSGGQGDGQPQHF
TRBV18	TRBJ2-2	-	-	TGTGCCAGCTCCCGAAACGAGGGCACCGGGGAGCTGTTTTTT	CASSRNEGTGELFF
TRBV4-3	TRBJ2-4	TRBD2	-	TGCGCCAGCAGCAAAGGGACTAGCGGCAAAAACATTCAGTACTTC	CASSKGTSGKNIQYF
TRBV5-1	TRBJ2-6	-	-	TGCGCCAGCAGCTTGTTTGAGCAAAAGGGGGTCTCTGGGGCCAACGTCCTGACTTTC	CASSLFEQKGVSGANVLTF
TRBV23-1	TRBJ1-3	-	once	TGCGCCAGCAGTCAAAACCGACGGGGGGGGCTCAGCTCTGGAAACACCATATATTTT	CASSQNRRGGLSSGNTIYF
TRBV13	TRBJ1-3	-	-	TGTGCCAGCAGCTTAGCCAGGATCCTCTCTGGAAACACCATATATTTT	CASSLARILSGNTIYF
TRBV4-3	TRBJ1-2	-	-	TGCGCCAGCAGCCAAGAAGCGGGGTCAGCTTTTAACTATGGCTACACCTTC	CASSQEAGSAFNYGYTF
TRBV27	TRBJ2-3	TRBD1	-	TGTGCCAGCAGAGGAGGACCGGGACAGGGTATGGATACGCAGTATTTT	CASRGGPGQGMDTQYF
TRBV20-1	TRBJ2-5	-	-	TGCAGTGTCACAGGCGGGACCCAGTACTTC	CSVTGGTQYF
TRBV5-6	TRBJ2-3	-	many	TGTGCCAGCAGCTCCCGAGCGCACACAGATACGCAGTATTTT	CASSSRAHTDTQYF
TRBV7-6	TRBJ2-5	-	-	TGTGCCAGCAGCTTAGTGGGGCCACAGATAACCCAAGAGACCCAGTACTTC	CASSLVGPQITQETQYF
TRBV28	TRBJ1-2	-	-	TGTGCCAGCAGACGGGACATACTTTCGCGGGGCTACACCTTC	CASRRDILSRGYTF
TRBV30	TRBJ2-1	TRBD2	-	TGTGCCTGGAGTGTACTTGGGCTAGCGGGAGGGTACAATGAGCAGTTCTTC	CAWSVLGLAGGYNEQFF
TRBV28	TRBJ2-2	TRBD1	-	TGTGCCAGCAGTTCCCTACCGGGACAGGGGGCGAGGGAGCTGTTTTTT	CASSSLPGQGARELFF
TRBV5-1	TRBJ1-4	-	-	TGCGCCAGCAGCTTGGCCCCCCCGGGTTCGGGTGAAAAACTGTTTTTT	CASSLAPPGSGEKLFF
TRBV5-8	TRBJ2-3	-	few	TGTGCCAGCAGCTTTGGGGTAGCGGCCGAGGGCGATACGCAGTATTTT	CASSFGVAAEGDTQYF